The 9 T cell receptor beta chains below come from one sample, sequenced in a study of human T cells and chemical hapten exposure. Specified time point: pre-sensitization, week 0. The treatment was: therapeutic diphenylcyclopropenone sensitization with weekly scalp DPC. TCRdb redid the calling of the RACE reads with MiXCR, one entry per CDR3 protein. The table records 60,000 or so distinct CDR3 sequences, more than 7.5% of them present only once. The input for sequencing was whole blood, taken in connection with sensitization to the hapten diphenylcyclopropenone (DPC). These receptors were collected from a man between 35 and 55 years old with alopecia areata. Some clones in this sample may be carry-over from other donors' samples.

The chain links TRBV2 to TRBJ2-2; D uncertain. The CDR3 totals 13 residues. The V gene lost 0 bases and the J gene lost 6 bases, with 5 bases spanning the gap. CDR1 and CDR2 from the germline V gene are SNHLY and FYNNEI. CDR3 loop: CASSEARSGELFF. The CDR3 DNA reads as TGTGCCAGCAGTGAAGCTAGATCCGGGGAGCTGTTTTTT.

This clonotype was counted ten times or more. The J gene is TRBJ2-1, the V gene TRBV28; 11 bases are shared with TRBD2. Germline trimming cut 5 bases from V and 8 bases from J; bases unmatched to any gene: 5. The CDR3 loop spans 14 amino acids. Germline V lookup: CDR1 MDHEN, CDR2 SYDVKM. The CDR3 sequence: CASSPLAGGYEQFF. CDR3 bases: TGTGCCAGCAGTCCTCTAGCGGGAGGATATGAGCAGTTCTTC.

V and J are TRBV28 and TRBJ2-4; 9 positions agree with TRBD1. The junction had 5 bases not matched to a gene; V was cut back by 5 bases and J by 3 bases. The CDR3 spans 15 residues. Germline lookup yields CDR1 MDHEN and CDR2 SYDVKM. CDR3 coding DNA: TGTGCCAGCAGTACCCTGACAGGGGGCAAAAACATTCAGTACTTC. Its translation is CASSTLTGGKNIQYF.

This clonotype was counted between two and nine times. V usage is TRBV11-3 and J usage is TRBJ2-7, with a weak D call TRBD2 (5 bases). Trimming left V 8 bases short and J 3 bases short, with 20 bases between. CDR3 size: 15 residues. Germline values: CDR1 SGHNT, CDR2 YENEEA. The CDR3 is CASSVRGGEGYEQYF. The CDR3 bases are TGTGCCAGCTCCGTTAGAGGAGGAGAAGGCTACGAGCAGTACTTC.

V gene TRBV20-1 combines with J gene TRBJ2-1; 10 nucleotides agree with TRBD2. The CDR3 is made up of 14 amino acids. From germline, CDR1 is DFQATT and CDR2 SNEGSKA (reference sequence). V shed 6 bases, J shed 6 bases, and the junction held 8 bases outside the gene matches. CDR3 sequence: CSAFGVAGGNEQFF. CDR3 DNA: TGCAGTGCCTTCGGAGTAGCGGGAGGCAATGAGCAGTTCTTC.

In this sample, this clonotype turned up a few times. The DNA of the CDR3 is TGCAGTGCTAGAGATATGAAGGAGGCGGGAGGTGCCTACAATGAGCAGTTCTTC. This encodes CSARDMKEAGGAYNEQFF. The chain couples TRBV20-1 to TRBJ2-1, with 8 bases aligning to TRBD2. V was clipped by 0 bases and J by 2 bases; unmatched bases: 12. The CDR3 is 18 residues long. Germline-derived CDR1 and CDR2 are DFQATT and SNEGSKA (reference sequence).

The genes are TRBV12-3 or TRBV12-4 and TRBJ2-4, with unresolved D. The CDR3 totals 11 residues. V was trimmed by 7 bases and J by 9 bases, leaving 10 bases between them. CDR3 protein: CASMSVGIQYF. CDR3 in DNA: TGTGCCAGCATGTCCGTAGGCATTCAGTACTTC.

This clonotype appeared many times. The genes are TRBV7-9 and TRBJ1-4; D is perhaps TRBD1 (5 bases). This CDR3 spans 16 amino acids. The V gene's germline CDR1 is SEHNR and CDR2 FQNEAQ (reference sequence). V was pared by 5 bases and J by 4 bases, with 17 bases between. The CDR3 DNA reads TGTGCCAGCAGCCCACGCCCCCGGGGCGGTAATGAAAAACTGTTTTTT. Its protein product is CASSPRPRGGNEKLFF.

V is TRBV28 and J is TRBJ2-7; D remains ambiguous. CDR3 length equals 12 residues. Trimming pared 3 bases from V and 7 bases from J, leaving 10 bases between. CDR1 is MDHEN, CDR2 SYDVKM, per germline. The CDR3 loop is CASSLNREEQYF. CDR3 coding DNA: TGTGCCAGCAGTTTGAACCGAGAGGAGCAGTACTTC.